This is a list of T cell receptor beta chains from one sample in a study of shared clonotypes between healthy human individuals. The repertoire was sequenced with immunoSEQ multiplex PCR; TCRdb's copy has only in-frame clones and lacks some. The table has 1.6 million or so clones, more than 95% seen once. Sequenced: naive CD4+ T cells sorted from blood. The receptors here all came from a man younger than 45 in good health. Each CDR3 is given with its conserved first and last residue. Fields, in order: CDR3 protein, CDR3 DNA, clone size, D gene, J gene, V gene. D genes are given only for firm matches. The listing skips clone size in some rows; elsewhere it reads once, few, many or a size class.

cdr3_aa: CASSESKAFNEQFF
cdr3_nt: TGCGCCAGCAGTGAGTCGAAAGCGTTCAATGAGCAGTTCTTC
clone_size: NA
d_call: NA
j_call: TRBJ2-1
v_call: TRBV10-2

cdr3_aa: CASSSEGFGYTF
cdr3_nt: TGTGCCAGTAGTTCGGAGGGGTTTGGCTACACCTTC
clone_size: once
d_call: NA
j_call: TRBJ1-2
v_call: TRBV19

cdr3_aa: CASSPGGDYGYTF
cdr3_nt: TGTGCCAGCAGTCCAGGGGGGGACTATGGCTACACCTTC
clone_size: NA
d_call: TRBD1
j_call: TRBJ1-2
v_call: TRBV28

cdr3_aa: CASSPGQGKLYGYTF
cdr3_nt: TGTGCCAGCAGCCCTGGACAGGGAAAGCTCTATGGCTACACCTTC
clone_size: NA
d_call: TRBD1
j_call: TRBJ1-2
v_call: TRBV7-2

cdr3_aa: CASSETGEAKNIQYF
cdr3_nt: TGTGCCAGCAGCGAGACAGGGGAAGCCAAAAACATTCAGTACTTC
clone_size: NA
d_call: TRBD1
j_call: TRBJ2-4
v_call: TRBV5-4

cdr3_aa: CASRSKGNQNTGELFF
cdr3_nt: TGTGCCAGCAGGTCTAAGGGAAACCAGAACACCGGGGAGCTGTTTTTT
clone_size: NA
d_call: NA
j_call: TRBJ2-2
v_call: TRBV9

cdr3_aa: CASKNPIRLGYTF
cdr3_nt: TGTGCCAGCAAGAACCCGATAAGGCTTGGCTACACCTTC
clone_size: NA
d_call: NA
j_call: TRBJ1-2
v_call: TRBV9

cdr3_aa: CASSFGTPGEQYF
cdr3_nt: TGTGCCAGCAGTTTCGGAACGCCGGGGGAGCAGTACTTC
clone_size: NA
d_call: NA
j_call: TRBJ2-7
v_call: TRBV6-5

cdr3_aa: CASSIQGPGRNTIYF
cdr3_nt: TGTGCCAGCAGTATCCAGGGGCCCGGGAGAAACACCATATATTTT
clone_size: NA
d_call: NA
j_call: TRBJ1-3
v_call: TRBV28

cdr3_aa: CASSLPDRATNEKLFF
cdr3_nt: TGCGCCAGCAGCTTGCCGGACAGGGCTACTAATGAAAAACTGTTTTTT
clone_size: NA
d_call: TRBD1
j_call: TRBJ1-4
v_call: TRBV5-1

cdr3_aa: CASSFRRGRGTDTQYF
cdr3_nt: TGTGCCAGCAGTTTTCGCAGGGGGCGAGGCACAGATACGCAGTATTTT
clone_size: once
d_call: TRBD1
j_call: TRBJ2-3
v_call: TRBV28

cdr3_aa: CATSRGTSRGSEPQHF
cdr3_nt: TGTGCCACCAGCAGGGGGACAAGCAGGGGATCGGAGCCCCAGCATTTT
clone_size: NA
d_call: NA
j_call: TRBJ1-5
v_call: TRBV15

cdr3_aa: CASSYRGWEKLFF
cdr3_nt: TGTGCCAGCAGTTATCGGGGTTGGGAAAAACTGTTTTTT
clone_size: NA
d_call: NA
j_call: TRBJ1-4
v_call: TRBV6-5

cdr3_aa: CASSLWAGTNEKLFF
cdr3_nt: TGCGCCAGCAGCTTGTGGGCAGGAACTAATGAAAAACTGTTTTTT
clone_size: NA
d_call: NA
j_call: TRBJ1-4
v_call: TRBV5-1

cdr3_aa: CATSPSGGNTYEQYF
cdr3_nt: TGTGCCACCAGCCCTAGCGGGGGTAATACCTACGAGCAGTACTTC
clone_size: NA
d_call: TRBD2
j_call: TRBJ2-7
v_call: TRBV15

cdr3_aa: CASSELGEDTQYF
cdr3_nt: TGTGCCAGCAGTGAATTGGGGGAGGATACGCAGTATTTT
clone_size: NA
d_call: NA
j_call: TRBJ2-3
v_call: TRBV25-1

cdr3_aa: CASSVGLGEREKLFF
cdr3_nt: TGTGCCAGCAGCGTAGGATTGGGGGAACGGGAAAAACTGTTTTTT
clone_size: NA
d_call: NA
j_call: TRBJ1-4
v_call: TRBV9

cdr3_aa: CASSQTPRDVPTTDF
cdr3_nt: TGTGCCAGCAGCCAAACCCCCCGGGACGTCCCGACGACGGACTTC
clone_size: NA
d_call: NA
j_call: TRBJ2-7
v_call: TRBV11-2

cdr3_aa: CASSLAGYSYEQYF
cdr3_nt: TGTGCCAGCAGCTTGGCGGGCTACTCCTACGAGCAGTACTTC
clone_size: once
d_call: NA
j_call: TRBJ2-7
v_call: TRBV11-2

cdr3_aa: CASSRRGLANTGELFF
cdr3_nt: TGTGCCAGCAGTCGGAGGGGGCTCGCGAACACCGGGGAGCTGTTTTTT
clone_size: NA
d_call: NA
j_call: TRBJ2-2
v_call: TRBV28

cdr3_aa: CASSAVFHYGYTF
cdr3_nt: TGTGCCAGCTCCGCGGTTTTCCACTATGGCTACACCTTC
clone_size: NA
d_call: NA
j_call: TRBJ1-2
v_call: TRBV28

cdr3_aa: CASSPGGVRLEKLFF
cdr3_nt: TGTGCCAGCAGCCCCGGGGGGGTTAGGTTGGAAAAACTGTTTTTT
clone_size: NA
d_call: NA
j_call: TRBJ1-4
v_call: TRBV28

cdr3_aa: CASSQESRGRYEQYF
cdr3_nt: TGCGCCAGCAGCCAAGAATCCAGGGGAAGGTACGAGCAGTACTTC
clone_size: NA
d_call: NA
j_call: TRBJ2-7
v_call: TRBV4-3

cdr3_aa: CASSGPTPSSGNTIYF
cdr3_nt: TGTGCCAGCAGTGGACCGACACCGAGCTCTGGAAACACCATATATTTT
clone_size: NA
d_call: NA
j_call: TRBJ1-3
v_call: TRBV2

cdr3_aa: CASSVGTNTDTQYF
cdr3_nt: TGTGCCAGCAGCGTAGGTACAAACACAGATACGCAGTATTTT
clone_size: NA
d_call: NA
j_call: TRBJ2-3
v_call: TRBV9

cdr3_aa: CASGLTSGSIATQYF
cdr3_nt: TGTGCCAGCGGACTCACTAGCGGGAGTATTGCCACCCAGTACTTC
clone_size: once
d_call: TRBD2
j_call: TRBJ2-5
v_call: TRBV27

cdr3_aa: CSVGKGNTIYF
cdr3_nt: TGCAGTGTTGGGAAAGGGAACACCATATATTTT
clone_size: NA
d_call: NA
j_call: TRBJ1-3
v_call: TRBV20-1

cdr3_aa: CASSLGSSGRHGAQYF
cdr3_nt: TGTGCCAGCAGCTTAGGGAGTAGCGGGAGGCACGGGGCCCAGTACTTC
clone_size: once
d_call: TRBD2
j_call: TRBJ2-5
v_call: TRBV7-2

cdr3_aa: CASSLISPEETQYF
cdr3_nt: TGCGCCAGCAGCTTGATCTCCCCAGAAGAGACCCAGTACTTC
clone_size: NA
d_call: NA
j_call: TRBJ2-5
v_call: TRBV5-1

cdr3_aa: CSVANRASGIQYF
cdr3_nt: TGCAGCGTTGCCAACAGGGCTTCCGGTATTCAGTACTTC
clone_size: NA
d_call: NA
j_call: TRBJ2-4
v_call: TRBV29-1

cdr3_aa: CASSQGQTPGNTIYF
cdr3_nt: TGCGCCAGCAGCCAAGGGCAGACTCCTGGAAACACCATATATTTT
clone_size: NA
d_call: NA
j_call: TRBJ1-3
v_call: TRBV4-3

cdr3_aa: CASSPDLWGETQYF
cdr3_nt: TGTGCCAGCAGCCCGGATTTGTGGGGGGAGACCCAGTACTTC
clone_size: NA
d_call: NA
j_call: TRBJ2-5
v_call: TRBV5-5